One sample yielded the 5 T cell receptor beta chains listed below, sequenced in a study of CD8+ T cells in alopecia areata (dated by TCRdb to the late 2010s). The sample's treatment or condition label, in plain terms: oral pan-JAK inhibitor, 5-10 mg twice daily. The library relied on the immunoSEQ multiplex PCR assay. RNA was extracted from all samples and reverse transcribed into cDNA, which served as template for TCR sequencing. In TCRdb, the immuneACCESS table is reduced to in-frame sequences with V and J assigned. These tables do not hold every clone; where another copy was compared, an unresolved V gene accounts for under half, and the others remain unexplained. Within this sample are about 64,000 clones, with about 43% of them counted one time only. The ten largest clones take up around 21% of the sample. The sequencing used CD8+ T cells sorted from blood, collected around week 36, from a patient treated with tofacitinib. These receptors originate from a human donor with alopecia areata.

The V and J genes are TRBV7-2 and TRBJ2-1; 8 positions agree with TRBD1. V gave up 5 bases and J gave up 2 bases; unmatched junction bases: 2. The germline gives CDR1 SGHTA, CDR2 FQGNSA. The CDR3 consists of 14 residues. The CDR3 loop reads CASSPGGAYNEQFF. The CDR3 DNA is TGTGCCAGCAGCCCAGGGGGCGCCTACAATGAGCAGTTCTTC.

V usage is TRBV29-1 and J usage is TRBJ2-7, with TRBD1 as a possible D gene (6 bases). Trimming removed 2 bases from V and 2 bases from J, with 10 bases in between. Germline loops: CDR1 SQVTM, CDR2 ANQGSEA. This CDR3 spans 13 amino acids. CDR3 nucleotide sequence: TGCAGCGTTGAACAGGGGTCTGCCTACGAGCAGTACTTC. Protein sequence: CSVEQGSAYEQYF.

The chain employs TRBV29-1 and TRBJ2-7; 7 bases match TRBD2. Germline trimming cut 4 bases from V and 5 bases from J; bases unmatched to any gene: 8. CDR1 is SQVTM and CDR2 is ANQGSEA in the germline V gene. The CDR3 totals 13 residues. The CDR3 nucleotides read TGCAGCGTTGTGGGCGGGAGTGGGGACGAGCAGTACTTC. The encoded protein is CSVVGGSGDEQYF.

This clone has only a few counts. V usage is TRBV5-6 and J usage is TRBJ1-1; D is perhaps TRBD1 (5 bases). The CDR3 runs to 14 residues. Trimming cost V 6 bases and J 1 base, with 13 bases left between them. Germline V lookup: CDR1 SGHDT, CDR2 YYEEEE. This CDR3 reads CASTIQGGNTEAFF. The CDR3 DNA reads TGTGCCAGCACGATCCAGGGCGGGAACACTGAAGCTTTCTTT.

Only one count was recorded for this clone. This chain joins TRBV5-1 and TRBJ1-1, with a tentative D call TRBD1 (5 bases). Trimming removed 7 bases from V and 4 bases from J, with 14 bases in between. This CDR3 contains 13 residues. Germline CDR1 is SGHRS and CDR2 is YFSETQ. The CDR3 loop reads CASLDPGSTEAFF. CDR3 nucleotides: TGCGCCAGCCTGGACCCAGGGAGCACTGAAGCTTTCTTT.